The present T cell receptor beta chain was sequenced within a study of cytomegalovirus exposure and HLA in healthy donors. The overall study: About 85 million unique TCR sequences came from HLA-typed donors in an early release.

This clone was detected only a few times. Its antigen remains unidentified. Germline CDR1 is SGDLS and CDR2 is YYNGEE. J was trimmed by 3 bases and V by 4 bases; bases with no gene match: 8. The CDR3 runs 15 residues. This PCR relied on a set of 60 Vbeta primers and 13 Jbeta primers. Only in-frame clones appear in the TCRdb table, and some are missing; sequencing was by immunoSEQ multiplex PCR. Among 90,000 to 150,000 clones listed, 60% to 75% were seen once. General study points: In vitro assays verified that a few CMV-associated chains recognized CMV antigens specifically. Earlier findings revealed that most TCR beta V segments proved productive either about 87% or about 30% of the time.

V is TRBV9 and J is TRBJ1-1, with 8 positions matching TRBD1. The sequenced material came from PBMCs. The source is a woman aged 40-49 years in good health and CMV-seropositive. CDR3 loop: CASSPRTGRDTEAFF. The DNA of the CDR3 is TGTGCCAGCAGCCCACGGACAGGGAGGGACACTGAAGCTTTCTTT.